These 18 T cell receptor beta chains originate from one sample sequenced in a study of blood T cell repertoires in COVID-19. The repertoire was sequenced with immunoSEQ multiplex PCR; TCRdb's copy has only in-frame clones and lacks some. This table holds roughly 49,000 clones, 70% to 90% found once. The sequencing input was peripheral blood. These receptors all come from a human donor in a cohort sampled during active COVID-19.

The genes are TRBV5-4 and TRBJ1-1; a possible D gene is TRBD1 (5 bases). The CDR3 consists of 14 residues. Germline V gene lookup returns CDR1 SGHNT and CDR2 YYREEE (reference sequence). Trimming pared 3 bases from V and 0 bases from J, leaving 9 bases between. CDR3 region: CASSSRGMNTEAFF. In nucleotides, the CDR3 is TGTGCCAGCAGCTCTAGGGGCATGAACACTGAAGCTTTCTTT.

The CDR3, as DNA: TGCAGCGTTGGGCAGACTCCCCAGAGCACAGATACGCAGTATTTT. Amino acid sequence: CSVGQTPQSTDTQYF. V and J are TRBV29-1 and TRBJ2-3, with unresolved D. The CDR3 runs to 15 residues. CDR1 SQVTM and CDR2 ANQGSEA come from the germline V gene. The germline V and J ends were trimmed by 4 bases and 0 bases, with 14 bases remaining between them.

The chain combines TRBV18 with TRBJ2-5; D is perhaps TRBD1 (5 bases). Trimming took off 3 bases at V and 4 bases at J, with 9 bases between the two ends. Germline CDR1 KGHSH, CDR2 LQKENI. The CDR3 consists of 13 residues. This CDR3 reads CASSPGHGETQYF. The CDR3 DNA reads as TGTGCCAGCTCACCTGGACATGGAGAGACCCAGTACTTC.

This clone was counted only a few times. This sequence joins TRBV18 and TRBJ1-5, with 7 bases that match TRBD1. The CDR3 is 15 amino acids. Germline trimming cut 2 bases from V and 2 bases from J; bases unmatched to any gene: 3. Germline loops: CDR1 KGHSH, CDR2 LQKENI. The CDR3: CASSPGGTGNQPQHF. CDR3 DNA sequence: TGTGCCAGCTCACCAGGTGGGACAGGCAATCAGCCCCAGCATTTT.

CDR3 bases: TGTGCCAGCAGCTTTCGGACAGGGTCTAACGATGAGCAGTTCTTC. Its translation is CASSFRTGSNDEQFF. This sequence joins TRBV7-9 and TRBJ2-1; TRBD1 matches 8 bases. V was clipped by 3 bases and J by 8 bases; unmatched bases: 9. From germline, CDR1 is SEHNR and CDR2 FQNEAQ (reference sequence). CDR3 length equals 15 residues.

The chain carries TRBV11-3 and TRBJ2-5; D gene uncertain. The CDR3 sequence is 12 residues long. With 9 bases removed from V and 5 bases from J, the gap between germline ends came to 13 bases. In germline, CDR1 is SGHNT, CDR2 YENEEA. The CDR3 loop is CASNQADETQYF. Here the CDR3 DNA reads TGTGCCAGTAACCAGGCAGACGAGACCCAGTACTTC.

This clone was observed a single time. The chain has TRBV7-8 and TRBJ2-7; 7 nucleotides agree with TRBD1. This CDR3 has 17 amino acids. V gave up 5 bases and J gave up 1 base; unmatched junction bases: 14. Germline V gives CDR1 SGHVS, CDR2 FQNEAQ. For the CDR3, the DNA is TGTGCCAGCAGCCCCATTCAAGACAGGGTCCAATCCTACGAGCAGTACGTC. This codes for CASSPIQDRVQSYEQYV.

CDR3 sequence: CASSLLSGGLIPSTDTQYF. The CDR3 coding sequence is TGTGCCAGCAGTTTATTGTCGGGCGGGTTGATTCCTAGCACAGATACGCAGTATTTT. The chain recombines TRBV28 with TRBJ2-3, with D tentatively TRBD2 (5 bases). Germline CDR1 and CDR2: MDHEN and SYDVKM. The V and J ends lost 1 base and 0 bases respectively, with 20 bases between them. CDR3 length: 19 amino acids.

This clone was observed a single time. The chain joins TRBV24-1 to TRBJ1-5, with a tentative D call TRBD1 (6 bases). CDR1 is KGHDR and CDR2 is SFDVKD in the germline V gene. This CDR3 is built from 18 residues. Trimming cost V 4 bases and J 2 bases, with 20 bases left between them. This CDR3 reads CATSEPTGTPGGNQPQHF. In nucleotides, the CDR3 is TGTGCCACCAGTGAGCCCACCGGGACACCTGGGGGCAATCAGCCCCAGCATTTT.

The chain combines TRBV2 with TRBJ1-1, with TRBD1 as a possible D gene (6 bases). The CDR3 has 15 amino acids. Trimming shortened V by 7 bases and J by 0 bases, and 15 bases separated the two germline ends. Germline assignment: CDR1 SNHLY and CDR2 FYNNEI. The CDR3 DNA sequence: TGTGCCAGCACCGAGGACAGTGCGATGAACACTGAAGCTTTCTTT. Translating it yields CASTEDSAMNTEAFF.

The V and J genes are TRBV6-1 and TRBJ2-7; 7 positions agree with TRBD1. The germline V gene encodes CDR1 MNHNS and CDR2 SASEGT. This CDR3 comprises 15 residues. V lost 1 base, J lost 4 bases, and 7 bases stayed unmatched. CDR3 nucleotide sequence: TGTGCCAGCAGTGAAGGACAGGGTATTAGGTACGAGCAGTACTTC. Its protein is CASSEGQGIRYEQYF.

The CDR3 loop reads CAIREAKQPQHF. CDR3 sequence (DNA): TGTGCCATCCGAGAGGCTAAACAGCCCCAGCATTTT. The rearrangement uses TRBV28 and TRBJ1-5; D is undetermined. The V end lost 10 bases, the J end lost 7 bases, and 14 bases lay between the germline ends. Germline assignment: CDR1 MDHEN and CDR2 SYDVKM. The CDR3 has 12 amino acids.

The CDR3 here is CASSPQVHRGGNEQFF. CDR3 DNA sequence: TGTGCCAGCTCACCACAAGTGCACCGAGGGGGCAATGAGCAGTTCTTC. The rearrangement links TRBV18 to TRBJ2-1; possible D gene TRBD1, 6 bases. With 1 base removed from V and 6 bases from J, the gap between germline ends came to 16 bases. Germline values: CDR1 KGHSH, CDR2 LQKENI. This CDR3 is built from 16 residues. Based on the CDR3 plus reference TRBV18 and TRBJ2-1, the full variable domain is NAGVMQNPRHLVRRRGQEARLRCSPMKGHSHVYWYRQLPEEGLKFMVYLQKENIIDESGMPKERFSAEFPKEGPSILRIQQVVRGDSAAYFCASSPQVHRGGNEQFFGPGTRLTVL.

V is TRBV19 and J is TRBJ1-5; D gene ambiguous. CDR3 length: 14 residues. Trimming took off 5 bases at V and 0 bases at J, with 8 bases between the two ends. CDR1 LNHDA and CDR2 SQIVND come from the germline V gene (reference sequence). CDR3 residues: CASSWYSSNQPQHF. The DNA of the CDR3 is TGTGCCAGTAGTTGGTACAGTAGCAATCAGCCCCAGCATTTT.

The rearrangement links TRBV19 to TRBJ2-2; no clear D gene. Trimming shortened V by 5 bases and J by 2 bases, and 9 bases separated the two germline ends. This CDR3 comprises 14 residues. Germline CDR1 reads LNHDA; CDR2 reads SQIVND (reference sequence). CDR3 sequence reads: CASSEPINTGELFF. The CDR3 DNA follows: TGTGCCAGTAGTGAACCTATTAACACCGGGGAGCTGTTTTTT.

The V and J genes are TRBV28 and TRBJ2-3; maybe TRBD1 (5 bases). The germline V gene encodes CDR1 MDHEN and CDR2 SYDVKM. Trimming shortened V by 6 bases and J by 0 bases, and 13 bases separated the two germline ends. The CDR3 totals 15 residues. In nucleotides, the CDR3 is TGTGCCAGCAGGAGCCGACGGACAAGCACAGATACGCAGTATTTT. Its translation: CASRSRRTSTDTQYF.

The V gene is TRBV5-1, the J gene TRBJ2-7, with 8 bases identical to TRBD2. Looked up from germline, CDR1 is SGHRS and CDR2 is YFSETQ. V lost 0 bases to trimming and J lost 6 bases; unmatched junction nucleotides: 8. The CDR3 has 15 amino acids. CDR3 protein: CASSLAGGARIEQYF. For the CDR3, the DNA is TGCGCCAGCAGCTTGGCGGGGGGGGCGCGGATCGAGCAGTACTTC.

The genes are TRBV6-5 and TRBJ1-1, with D unresolved. The CDR3 length is 13 residues. Trimming cost V 5 bases and J 6 bases, with 13 bases left between them. The germline CDR1 and CDR2 sequences are MNHEY and SVGAGI. The CDR3 here is CASSPVPKPEAFF. CDR3 sequence (DNA): TGTGCCAGCAGTCCGGTTCCAAAACCTGAAGCTTTCTTT.